This TCR beta chain appears in the sequencing data of a study of long-term antiretroviral therapy in people with HIV. In its sample, this clone was seen a few times. A v3.0 immunoSEQ assay was performed at survey level. Some clones are missing from TCRdb's copy, which holds only in-frame ones; the method was immunoSEQ multiplex PCR. Of 20,000 to 30,000 clones listed, over 70% are singletons. This CDR3 is built from 15 residues. The germline V and J ends were trimmed by 1 base and 8 bases, with 16 bases remaining between them. Germline-derived CDR1 and CDR2 are SGHTA and FQGTGA. This sequence was found in a woman aged 25 to 39 with HIV. The sequencing here drew on unsorted PBMCs, taken 1.1 years before starting antiretroviral therapy. J is TRBJ2-3 and V is TRBV7-3; TRBD1 is a possible D gene (6 bases). CDR3: CASSLMAQTGSTQYF. CDR3 nucleotides: TGTGCCAGCAGCTTAATGGCCCAAACAGGGAGTACGCAGTATTTT.